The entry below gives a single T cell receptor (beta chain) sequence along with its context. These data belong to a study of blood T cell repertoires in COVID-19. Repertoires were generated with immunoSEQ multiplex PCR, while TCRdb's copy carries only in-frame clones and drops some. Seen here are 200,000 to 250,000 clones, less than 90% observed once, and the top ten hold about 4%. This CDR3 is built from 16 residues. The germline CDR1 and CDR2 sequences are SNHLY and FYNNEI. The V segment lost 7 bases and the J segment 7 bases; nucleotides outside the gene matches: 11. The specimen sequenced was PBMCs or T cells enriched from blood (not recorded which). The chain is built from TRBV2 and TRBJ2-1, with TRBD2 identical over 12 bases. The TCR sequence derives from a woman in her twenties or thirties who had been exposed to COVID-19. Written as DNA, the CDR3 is TGTGCCAGCACTGCTAGCGGGGGGGCCGGTCAGAATGAGCAGTTCTTC. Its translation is CASTASGGAGQNEQFF.